A selection of T cell receptor beta chains follows, all from one sample in a study of cytomegalovirus exposure and HLA in healthy donors. Produced via immunoSEQ multiplex PCR; TCRdb's table is partial and in-frame only. Recorded here are 130,000 or so clones; the top ten clones represent approximately 1.6%. Sequencing was carried out using PBMCs. The origin of the receptors is a woman aged 35 to 49 in good health and CMV-seropositive. Each CDR3 is given without its conserved first and last residue.

J gene | V gene | CDR3 protein
TRBJ1-5 | TRBV5-6 | ASSSNILNQPQH
TRBJ2-7 | TRBV19 | ASSIGLAGSYEQY
TRBJ2-3 | TRBV29-1 | SVAAVTSTDTQY
TRBJ1-2 | TRBV28 | ASSPGTVPYGYT
TRBJ2-1 | TRBV7-3 | ASSPPGLSYNEQF
TRBJ2-7 | TRBV29-1 | SDRQVSYEQY
. | TRBV2 | ASKRENSYEQY
TRBJ1-2 | TRBV5-6 | ASSLVRGSYGYT
TRBJ2-7 | TRBV2 | ASSEAGSGSGYEQY
TRBJ2-2 | TRBV19 | ASSSRLGANTGELF
TRBJ1-4 | TRBV7-2 | ASRTTATGAEKLF
TRBJ2-3 | TRBV7-2 | ASSRTSGGTDTQY
TRBJ2-3 | TRBV11-1 | ASSLTTDLLAGDADTQY
TRBJ1-1 | TRBV7-9 | ATGMADRRNTEAF
TRBJ2-2 | TRBV6-5 | ASSYAVGGYTGELF
TRBJ2-1 | TRBV9 | ASSVSRNNEQF